Listed here is a single T cell receptor (beta chain). Germline CDR1 and CDR2: SGHVS and FNYEAQ. There are 16 residues in the CDR3. The J segment lost 2 bases and the V segment lost 2 bases, leaving 3 bases of the junction unmatched. These data come from a study of identical twins. Each CDR3 protein gets one entry after TCRdb re-called the 5' RACE reads with MiXCR. The sample lists around 200,000 distinct CDR3 sequences; around a tenth were seen once. The sequenced sample consisted of memory (CD45RO+) T cells sorted from blood. V gene TRBV7-6 combines with J gene TRBJ2-2, with 9 positions matching TRBD2. The TCR was taken from a young woman in good health. The CDR3: CASSLLAGANTGELFF. Written as DNA, the CDR3 is TGTGCCAGCAGCTTATTAGCGGGGGCCAACACCGGGGAGCTGTTTTTT.